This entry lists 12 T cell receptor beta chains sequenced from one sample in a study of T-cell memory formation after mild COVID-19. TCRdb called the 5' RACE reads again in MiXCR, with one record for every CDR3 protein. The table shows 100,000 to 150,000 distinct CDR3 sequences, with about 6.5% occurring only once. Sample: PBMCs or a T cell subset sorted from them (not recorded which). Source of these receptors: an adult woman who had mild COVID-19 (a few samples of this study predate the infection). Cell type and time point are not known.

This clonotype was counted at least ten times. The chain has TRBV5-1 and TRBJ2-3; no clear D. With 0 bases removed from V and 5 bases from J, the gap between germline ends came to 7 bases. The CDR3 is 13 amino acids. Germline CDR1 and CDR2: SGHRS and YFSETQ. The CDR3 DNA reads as TGCGCCAGCAGCTTGGCCGATGGAGATACGCAGTATTTT. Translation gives CASSLADGDTQYF.

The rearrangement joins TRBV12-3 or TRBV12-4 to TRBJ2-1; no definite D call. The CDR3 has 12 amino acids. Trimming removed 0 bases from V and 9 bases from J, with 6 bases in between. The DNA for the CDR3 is TGTGCCAGCAGTTTAGCTGGGGTTGAGCAGTTCTTC. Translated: CASSLAGVEQFF.

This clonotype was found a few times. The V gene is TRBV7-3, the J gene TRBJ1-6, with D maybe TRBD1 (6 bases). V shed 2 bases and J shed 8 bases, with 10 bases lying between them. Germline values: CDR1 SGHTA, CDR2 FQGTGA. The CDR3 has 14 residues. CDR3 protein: CASSLGGRDSPLHF. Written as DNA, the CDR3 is TGTGCCAGCAGCTTAGGGGGGCGCGATTCACCCCTCCACTTT. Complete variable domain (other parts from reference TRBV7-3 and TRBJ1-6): GAGVSQTPSNKVTEKGKYVELRCDPISGHTALYWYRQSLGQGPEFLIYFQGTGAADDSGLPNDRFFAVRPEGSVSTLKIQRTERGDSAVYLCASSLGGRDSPLHFGNGTRLTVT.

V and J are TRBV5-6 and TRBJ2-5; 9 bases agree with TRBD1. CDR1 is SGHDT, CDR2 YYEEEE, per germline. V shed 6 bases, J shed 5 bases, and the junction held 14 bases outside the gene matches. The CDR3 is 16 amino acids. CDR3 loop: CASIQTGGAGWETQYF. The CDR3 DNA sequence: TGTGCCAGCATACAAACAGGGGGCGCGGGATGGGAGACCCAGTACTTC.

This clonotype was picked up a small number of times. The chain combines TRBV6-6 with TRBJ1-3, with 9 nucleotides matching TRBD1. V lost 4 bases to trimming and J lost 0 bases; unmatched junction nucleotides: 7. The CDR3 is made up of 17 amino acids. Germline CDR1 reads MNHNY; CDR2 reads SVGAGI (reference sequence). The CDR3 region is CASSSGTGLSSGNTIYF. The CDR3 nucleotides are TGTGCCAGCAGTTCGGGGACAGGGCTTAGCTCTGGAAACACCATATATTTT.

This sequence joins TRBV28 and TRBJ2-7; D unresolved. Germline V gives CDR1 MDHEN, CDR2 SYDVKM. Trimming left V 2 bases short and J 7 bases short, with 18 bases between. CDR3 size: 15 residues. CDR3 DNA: TGTGCCAGCAGTTTAGGGCGGAGCTTTAGAGGAGAGCAGTACTTC. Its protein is CASSLGRSFRGEQYF.

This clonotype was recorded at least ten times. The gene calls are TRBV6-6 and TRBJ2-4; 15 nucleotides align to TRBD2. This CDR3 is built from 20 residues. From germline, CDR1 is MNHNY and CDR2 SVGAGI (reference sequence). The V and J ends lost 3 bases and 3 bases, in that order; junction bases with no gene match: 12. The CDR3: CASSYRTSGRAEFDKNIQYF. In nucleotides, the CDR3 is TGTGCCAGCAGTTATCGGACTAGCGGGAGGGCCGAGTTTGACAAAAACATTCAGTACTTC.

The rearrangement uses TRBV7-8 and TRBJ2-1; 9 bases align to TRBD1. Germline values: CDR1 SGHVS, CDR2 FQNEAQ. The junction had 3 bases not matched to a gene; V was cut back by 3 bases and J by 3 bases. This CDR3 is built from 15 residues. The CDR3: CASSFDRGYYNEQFF. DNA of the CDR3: TGTGCCAGCAGCTTTGACAGGGGGTACTACAATGAGCAGTTCTTC.

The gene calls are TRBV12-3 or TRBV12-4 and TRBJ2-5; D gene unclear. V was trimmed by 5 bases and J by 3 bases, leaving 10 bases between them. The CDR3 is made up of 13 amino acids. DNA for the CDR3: TGTGCCAGCAGTCCAAAAACCAAAGAGACCCAGTACTTC. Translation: CASSPKTKETQYF.

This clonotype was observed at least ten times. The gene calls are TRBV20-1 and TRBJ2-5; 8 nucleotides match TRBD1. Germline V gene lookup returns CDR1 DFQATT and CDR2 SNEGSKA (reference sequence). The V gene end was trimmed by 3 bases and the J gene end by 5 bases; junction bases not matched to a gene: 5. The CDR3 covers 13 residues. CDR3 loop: CSASPRGRETQYF. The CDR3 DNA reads TGCAGTGCTAGCCCCAGGGGGCGCGAGACCCAGTACTTC.

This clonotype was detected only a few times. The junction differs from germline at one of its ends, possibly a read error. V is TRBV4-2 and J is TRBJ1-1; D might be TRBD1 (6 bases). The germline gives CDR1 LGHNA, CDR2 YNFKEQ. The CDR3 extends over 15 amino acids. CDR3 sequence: CASNQEISDSQEAFF. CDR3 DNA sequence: TGTGCCAGCAACCAAGAGATATCGGACAGCCAAGAAGCTTTCTTT.

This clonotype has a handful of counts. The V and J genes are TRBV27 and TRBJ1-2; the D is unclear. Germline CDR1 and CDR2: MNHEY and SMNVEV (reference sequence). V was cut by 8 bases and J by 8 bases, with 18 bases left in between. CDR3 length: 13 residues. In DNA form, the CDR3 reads TGTGCCAGCGCCTTCCGGCAACAGAGGGGCTACACCTTC. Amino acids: CASAFRQQRGYTF.